The rows below give T cell receptor beta chains drawn from one sample of a study of T cell responses to AZD1222 COVID-19 vaccine. The protocol was immunoSEQ multiplex PCR, while the TCRdb copy is restricted to in-frame clones and leaves out a portion. Of around 140,000 clones in the sample, around nine tenths are singletons; the top ten hold more than 3.5%. Sequenced material: peripheral blood, taken on day 0 of AZD1222 vaccination. The source is an adult in good health. CDR3s include the opening cysteine and the closing phenylalanine or tryptophan. A D gene is named only where the DNA matches it firmly. A clone size is listed for some rows: how often the clone was seen (once, few, many), or a class if it is expanded.

DNA,CDR3,size,D,V,J
TGTGCCAGCAGTTTAGCGGGAGTCGCAGATACGCAGTATTTT,CASSLAGVADTQYF,once,TRBD2,TRBV28,TRBJ2-3
TGTGCCAGCAGCGTCGGGACTAGCGGAGGGTACCAAGAGACCCAGTACTTC,CASSVGTSGGYQETQYF,.,TRBD2,TRBV5-4,TRBJ2-5
TGCAGCTTCGGGACTAGCGGGAGCTCCTACAATGAGCAGTTCTTC,CSFGTSGSSYNEQFF,.,TRBD2,TRBV29-1,TRBJ2-1
TGTGCCAGCAGCCCTAGGTGGGGACTAGAGAGCGGCATTCAGTACTTC,CASSPRWGLESGIQYF,once,TRBD2,TRBV7-4,TRBJ2-4
TGTGCCAGTAGTCCGCCTAGCAGCGCACTTGCCTTGAGGACCCAGTACTTC,CASSPPSSALALRTQYF,once,.,TRBV19,TRBJ2-5
TGTGCCAGCAGTGAATGGGGGCAGATGAACACTGAAGCTTTCTTT,CASSEWGQMNTEAFF,.,.,TRBV25-1,TRBJ1-1
TGTGCCAGCAGCAGGGGACTGTACGAGCAGTACTTC,CASSRGLYEQYF,.,.,TRBV7-2,TRBJ2-7
TGTGCCAGCAGAGACGGAAAGGCTAACTATGGCTACACCTTC,CASRDGKANYGYTF,.,.,TRBV5-8,TRBJ1-2
TGCAGCGTTGAAATCGGGGGGGCGAGTCAGCCCCAGCATTTT,CSVEIGGASQPQHF,.,.,TRBV29-1,TRBJ1-5
TGTGCCAGCAGCGTCGCCGGGACAGGGAATCTCCCCCATGGCTACACCTTC,CASSVAGTGNLPHGYTF,.,TRBD1,TRBV5-6,TRBJ1-2
TGTGCCAGTGGGGCCAGAGATCGCAGGTCACCCCTCCACTTT,CASGARDRRSPLHF,few,.,TRBV19,TRBJ1-6
TGTGCCAGCAGCTTAGATGGGGGGGCCAGGGGCGAGACCCAGTACTTC,CASSLDGGARGETQYF,.,.,TRBV11-2,TRBJ2-5
TGTGCCATCAGTGAGCGGGGTCTGAACTATGGCTACACCTTC,CAISERGLNYGYTF,.,.,TRBV10-3,TRBJ1-2
TGTGCCAGCAGCCCGACAGGGGGCAGGGAGCCCCAGCATTTT,CASSPTGGREPQHF,.,TRBD1,TRBV7-2,TRBJ1-5
TGTGCCAGCCACTCGTCCGGGACAGGGAATGAAAAACTGTTTTTT,CASHSSGTGNEKLFF,.,TRBD1,TRBV18,TRBJ1-4
TGTGCCAGTAGTATGTCCTTCCCACAGGGGGCGCGGGCGTTTCGGGACTCCAGCTCCTACGAGCAGTACTTC,CASSMSFPQGARAFRDSSSYEQYF,.,TRBD1,TRBV19,TRBJ2-7
TGTGCCAGCAGCTTGGGGGCAGGGATGGGGACAGATACGCAGTATTTT,CASSLGAGMGTDTQYF,.,.,TRBV7-6,TRBJ2-3
TGCAGTGCTAGTGTGGATAACTATGGCTACACCTTC,CSASVDNYGYTF,.,.,TRBV20-1,TRBJ1-2
TGTGCCAGCAGCTTAGGGTTGATTAGCGGATCCTATCCCAATGAGCAGTTCTTC,CASSLGLISGSYPNEQFF,.,.,TRBV7-2,TRBJ2-1
TGCGCCAGCAGTGAACATCCCGACTATGGCTACACCTTC,CASSEHPDYGYTF,.,.,TRBV10-1,TRBJ1-2
TGTGCCAGCAGCCCGCCGGGGACAGGCGACTACGAGCAGTACTTC,CASSPPGTGDYEQYF,once,TRBD1,TRBV3-1/TRBV3-2,TRBJ2-7
TGCGCCAGCAGCCACGACCGTGGACTAGCGGGAGGAGGCTTCACAGATACGCAGTATTTT,CASSHDRGLAGGGFTDTQYF,.,TRBD2,TRBV4-1,TRBJ2-3
TGCGCCAGCAGCCAAGATTTACTAGCGGGAAGAGAGACCCAGTACTTC,CASSQDLLAGRETQYF,.,TRBD2,TRBV4-3,TRBJ2-5
TGTGCCAGCAGCTTATGGCAGAACACCGGGGAGCTGTTTTTT,CASSLWQNTGELFF,.,.,TRBV7-9,TRBJ2-2
TGTGCCAGCAGTTTAAAGGGGAACACCATATATTTT,CASSLKGNTIYF,.,.,TRBV28,TRBJ1-3